These 26 T cell receptor beta chains came from one sample sequenced in a study of blood T cell repertoires in COVID-19. Data came from immunoSEQ multiplex PCR; TCRdb stores just in-frame clones and leaves some out. The data hold 150,000 to 200,000 clones, with approximately 86% observed a single time. What was sequenced was peripheral blood. Receptors originate from a woman older than 75 with acute or convalescent COVID-19.

The chain carries TRBV6-2 or TRBV6-3 and TRBJ2-3, with D tentatively TRBD2 (6 bases). The CDR3 has 16 amino acids. Trimming stripped 6 bases from V and 2 bases from J, with 18 bases between. Germline V CDR1 and CDR2: MNHEY, SVGEGT. The CDR3 sequence: CASSPHRLDPTDTQYF. The CDR3 DNA reads as TGTGCCAGCAGCCCCCACCGACTAGACCCCACAGATACGCAGTATTTT.

J is TRBJ2-5 and V is TRBV5-1; TRBD2 is a possible D gene (7 bases). CDR1 is SGHRS and CDR2 is YFSETQ in the germline V gene. The CDR3 loop spans 14 amino acids. Trimming removed 4 bases at V and 5 bases at J, with 15 bases between. CDR3 nucleotide sequence: TGCGCCAGCAGCCCTGGGGGGGGCAGGGAGACCCAGTACTTC. Translated, it gives CASSPGGGRETQYF.

The genes are TRBV5-1 and TRBJ2-3, with D maybe TRBD1 (6 bases). The CDR3 covers 16 residues. Deletions cut 5 bases from V and 0 bases from J, with 16 bases between. In germline, CDR1 is SGHRS, CDR2 YFSETQ. The CDR3 region is CASSFTGTSSTDTQYF. The CDR3 coding sequence is TGCGCCAGCAGTTTTACAGGGACCTCTAGCACAGATACGCAGTATTTT. The full variable domain, its missing parts supplied by reference TRBV5-1 and TRBJ2-3, is KAGVTQTPRYLIKTRGQQVTLSCSPISGHRSVSWYQQTPGQGLQFLFEYFSETQRNKGNFPGRFSGRQFSNSRSEMNVSTLELGDSALYLCASSFTGTSSTDTQYFGPGTRLTVL.

The J gene is TRBJ2-1, the V gene TRBV28; the D gene is possibly TRBD2 (5 bases). V was clipped by 8 bases and J by 8 bases, with 22 bases between them. CDR1 is MDHEN, CDR2 SYDVKM, per germline. The CDR3 loop spans 15 amino acids. The CDR3 region is CASRGAAINVDEQFF. In DNA, the CDR3 is TGTGCCAGCCGGGGAGCCGCGATAAATGTCGATGAGCAGTTCTTC.

This rearrangement joins TRBV10-3 to TRBJ2-1, with TRBD1 identical over 10 bases. In germline, CDR1 is ENHRY, CDR2 SYGVKD. This CDR3 has 17 amino acids. The ends lost 8 bases at V and 3 bases at J; junction bases unmatched: 13. CDR3 sequence: CAIRGTGELGLYNEQFF. CDR3 in DNA: TGTGCCATCCGGGGGACAGGGGAGTTGGGACTCTACAATGAGCAGTTCTTC.

The V and J genes are TRBV5-6 and TRBJ2-1, with a possible D match to TRBD1 (6 bases). V was pared by 0 bases and J by 2 bases, with 9 bases between. The CDR3 extends over 15 amino acids. Germline V lookup: CDR1 SGHDT, CDR2 YYEEEE. The CDR3 DNA follows: TGTGCCAGCAGCTTGGGGGGGCTCCCCTACAATGAGCAGTTCTTC. Its translation is CASSLGGLPYNEQFF.

This chain links TRBV12-5 with TRBJ2-7; 13 bases fit TRBD2. Germline values: CDR1 LGHNT, CDR2 FRNRAP. Trimming took 0 bases from V and 4 from J; bases not matched to a gene: 6. This CDR3 is built from 17 residues. Here the CDR3 DNA reads TGTGCTAGTGGTTTGGTACAATGGACTAGCGGGGGTTACGAGCAGTACTTC. Protein: CASGLVQWTSGGYEQYF.

CDR3 region: CASSPQFRTNTGELFF. CDR3 nucleotide sequence: TGTGCCAGCTCACCACAGTTCAGGACGAACACCGGGGAGCTGTTTTTT. The J gene is TRBJ2-2, the V gene TRBV18, with D unclear. The CDR3 totals 16 residues. Germline values: CDR1 KGHSH, CDR2 LQKENI. The ends were cut back, 1 base at V and 0 bases at J, with 9 bases in the middle.

The chain links TRBV15 to TRBJ2-1, with 7 bases aligning to TRBD2. Germline V CDR1 and CDR2: LNHNV, YYDKDF (reference sequence). The CDR3 covers 12 residues. Trimming at V came to 0 bases and at J to 10 bases, leaving 0 bases not matched to a gene. The CDR3 is CATSREGGEQFF. CDR3 sequence (DNA): TGTGCCACCAGCAGAGAGGGAGGGGAGCAGTTCTTC.

This clone was seen once. This sequence joins TRBV6-2 or TRBV6-3 and TRBJ2-7; weak D call: TRBD1 (5 bases). The length of the CDR3 is 14 residues. Between the trimmed V and J ends, which lost 4 bases and 2 bases, there was a span of 12 bases. CDR1 is MNHEY, CDR2 SVGEGT, per germline. CDR3 in amino acids: CASSWLRVPYEQYF. CDR3 DNA sequence: TGTGCCAGCAGTTGGCTCAGGGTACCCTACGAGCAGTACTTC.

The chain couples TRBV12-3 or TRBV12-4 to TRBJ2-7; 7 nucleotides match TRBD1. With V trimmed by 1 base and J by 6 bases, 0 bases remained unmatched. CDR3 length: 12 residues. The CDR3 protein is CASSLGTGEQYF. As DNA, the CDR3 is TGTGCCAGCAGTTTAGGGACAGGCGAGCAGTACTTC.

V is TRBV7-2 and J is TRBJ1-2, with 8 nucleotides matching TRBD1. Germline-derived CDR1 and CDR2 are SGHTA and FQGNSA. The J segment lost 7 bases and the V segment lost 4 bases, leaving 8 bases of the junction unmatched. CDR3 length equals 14 residues. The CDR3 coding sequence is TGTGCCAGCAGCTGGGACAGGAGGGACGCTGGCTACACCTTC. Encoded protein: CASSWDRRDAGYTF.

J is TRBJ1-5 and V is TRBV10-3, with D maybe TRBD1 (6 bases). This CDR3 region has 12 residues. With 2 bases removed from V and 9 bases from J, the gap between germline ends came to 8 bases. CDR1 is ENHRY and CDR2 is SYGVKD in the germline V gene. The CDR3 DNA follows: TGTGCCATCAGTGAGGGGGGCCGGCCCCAGCATTTT. Translating it yields CAISEGGRPQHF.

This chain connects TRBV6-5 to TRBJ1-5; 9 positions match TRBD1. Germline values: CDR1 MNHEY, CDR2 SVGAGI. This CDR3 is built from 15 residues. V trimming: 7 bases; J trimming: 6 bases; junction bases outside the gene matches: 10. CDR3: CASTPTGGESQPQHF. The CDR3 nucleotides read TGTGCCAGCACCCCAACAGGGGGCGAGAGTCAGCCCCAGCATTTT.

The J gene is TRBJ2-3, the V gene TRBV7-2, with 13 nucleotides matching TRBD2. The CDR3 has 17 residues. Germline assignment: CDR1 SGHTA and CDR2 FQGNSA. Trimming at V came to 5 bases and at J to 3 bases, leaving 8 bases not matched to a gene. CDR3 region: CASSPGLAGVRTDTQYF. The CDR3 DNA reads TGTGCCAGCAGCCCCGGACTAGCGGGAGTACGTACAGATACGCAGTATTTT.

V usage is TRBV2 and J usage is TRBJ1-4; D remains ambiguous. CDR3 length: 10 amino acids. The germline V and J ends were trimmed by 8 bases and 12 bases, with 10 bases remaining between them. From germline, CDR1 is SNHLY and CDR2 FYNNEI. CDR3 bases: TGTGCCAGCCGGGAGCCAGAACTGTTTTTT. Its translation is CASREPELFF.

V gene TRBV6-5 combines with J gene TRBJ2-7, with D maybe TRBD1 (5 bases). This CDR3 comprises 14 residues. Germline V gene data show CDR1 as MNHEY and CDR2 as SVGAGI. Trimming took 7 bases from V and 5 from J, leaving 18 bases between them. The CDR3 DNA reads as TGTGCCAGCACTCTCCGGCAGGGTTTCCACGAGCAGTACTTC. Translated: CASTLRQGFHEQYF.

The rearrangement uses TRBV30 and TRBJ2-5; 9 nucleotides line up with TRBD2. The germline V gene has CDR1 GTSNPN and CDR2 SVGIG (reference sequence). V was pared by 5 bases and J by 7 bases, with 5 bases of the junction left unmatched. The CDR3 runs to 12 residues. The CDR3 here is CAWGGSGGTQYF. CDR3 coding DNA: TGTGCCTGGGGAGGTAGCGGGGGGACCCAGTACTTC.

The chain is built from TRBV6-5 and TRBJ1-6; TRBD1 matches 8 bases. The ends lost 6 bases at V and 14 bases at J; junction bases unmatched: 9. Germline V gene lookup returns CDR1 MNHEY and CDR2 SVGAGI. The CDR3 extends over 13 amino acids. CDR3 residues: CASRDRVLEALHF. In DNA form, the CDR3 reads TGTGCCAGCAGGGACAGGGTCCTGGAGGCCCTCCACTTT.

The CDR3, as DNA: TGTGCCAGCAGCCCCGGGACTAGCGGGGGCTACGAGCAGTACTTC. As protein: CASSPGTSGGYEQYF. The V gene is TRBV7-2, the J gene TRBJ2-7; 14 nucleotides align to TRBD2. V was clipped by 5 bases and J by 3 bases; unmatched bases: 3. The CDR3 loop spans 15 amino acids. Germline V gene data show CDR1 as SGHTA and CDR2 as FQGNSA.

CDR3 region: CASSLELAGVAGELFF. The DNA of the CDR3 is TGTGCCAGCAGCTTGGAGCTAGCGGGGGTCGCCGGGGAGCTGTTTTTT. The V gene is TRBV5-4, the J gene TRBJ2-2; 10 nucleotides align to TRBD2. The CDR3 has 16 residues. V lost 0 bases, J lost 6 bases, and 5 bases stayed unmatched. Germline V CDR1 and CDR2: SGHNT, YYREEE (reference sequence).

This chain joins TRBV10-3 and TRBJ1-4; 8 bases fit TRBD1. Germline CDR1 ENHRY, CDR2 SYGVKD. Unmatched junction bases numbered 2, after V lost 3 bases and J lost 8 bases. This CDR3 comprises 13 residues. This CDR3 reads CAISDDRGEKLFF. The CDR3 coding sequence is TGTGCCATCAGTGACGACAGGGGAGAAAAACTGTTTTTT.

CDR3 DNA sequence: TGTGCCAGCCAATCACTAGCGGGGGAGAATGAGCAGTTCTTC. Translation: CASQSLAGENEQFF. This chain joins TRBV19 and TRBJ2-1; 11 nucleotides align to TRBD2. The CDR3 contains 14 residues. V lost 9 bases, J lost 7 bases, and 8 bases stayed unmatched. From germline, CDR1 is LNHDA and CDR2 SQIVND (reference sequence).

The genes are TRBV23-1 and TRBJ2-1; TRBD1 agrees at 8 bases. TRBV23-1 is an ORF for which the function is uncertain. The CDR3 loop spans 16 amino acids. J lost 7 bases, V lost 6 bases, and 14 bases had no gene match. The CDR3 DNA follows: TGCGCCAGCAGCCCCCTGACAGGGGTTGGCACGAATGAGCAGTTCTTC. Encoded protein: CASSPLTGVGTNEQFF.

This clone was counted a single time. The chain uses TRBV7-7 and TRBJ2-1, with 8 positions matching TRBD2. Germline lookup yields CDR1 SSHAT and CDR2 FNYEAQ (reference sequence). The V gene end was trimmed by 1 base and the J gene end by 6 bases; junction bases not matched to a gene: 5. This CDR3 has 15 residues. This CDR3 reads CASSLDGGAFNEQFF. The DNA for the CDR3 is TGTGCCAGCAGCTTAGACGGGGGGGCCTTCAATGAGCAGTTCTTC. Based on the CDR3 plus reference TRBV7-7 and TRBJ2-1, the full variable domain is GAGVSQSPRYKVTKRGQDVTLRCDPISSHATLYWYQQALGQGPEFLTYFNYEAQPDKSGLPSDRFSAERPEGSISTLTIQRTEQRDSAMYRCASSLDGGAFNEQFFGPGTRLTVL.

The rearrangement joins TRBV29-1 to TRBJ2-7; a weak D match, TRBD1 (6 bases). Germline V gene data show CDR1 as SQVTM and CDR2 as ANQGSEA. Trimming pared 0 bases from V and 5 bases from J, leaving 17 bases between. The CDR3 has 15 residues. The CDR3 is CSVEDRVGATHEQYF. Written as DNA, the CDR3 is TGCAGCGTTGAAGATCGTGTGGGGGCGACGCACGAGCAGTACTTC.